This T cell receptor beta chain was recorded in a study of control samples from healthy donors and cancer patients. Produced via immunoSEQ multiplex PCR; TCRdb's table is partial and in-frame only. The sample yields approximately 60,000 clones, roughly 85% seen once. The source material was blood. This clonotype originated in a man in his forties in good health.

The DNA of the CDR3 is TGTGCCAGCTGCTATAACGGGGATGAAAAACTGTTTTTT. Translated: CASCYNGDEKLFF. The chain couples TRBV3-1 (or the pseudogene TRBV3-2) to TRBJ1-4; D gene unclear. Per germline, CDR1 LGHDT and CDR2 YNNKEL (reference sequence). Trimming stripped 8 bases from V and 6 bases from J, with 13 bases between. This CDR3 spans 13 amino acids.